The rows below give T cell receptor beta chains drawn from one sample of a study of PD-L1 blockade in urothelial cancer. Only in-frame clones appear in the TCRdb table, and some are missing; sequencing was by immunoSEQ multiplex PCR. The table includes around 50,000 clones, about 85% detected once. The specimen was PBMCs, collected around atezolizumab (anti-PD-L1) treatment. The source is a man aged 50-60 years with urothelial cancer. Each CDR3 is given with its conserved first and last residue. The D gene is left open where the match is weak. Expanded clones are given a class, and other clones once, few, many or no size at all.

d_gene	v_gene	abundance	j_gene	CDR3nt	CDR3aa
NA	TRBV30	NA	TRBJ2-2	TGTGCCTGGACCCGAGGTGTCACGAACACCGGGGAGCTGTTTTTT	CAWTRGVTNTGELFF
TRBD1	TRBV18	NA	TRBJ2-7	TGTGCCAGCTCATACGGACAGGGTGCCTACGAGCAGTACTTC	CASSYGQGAYEQYF
NA	TRBV6-5	NA	TRBJ1-3	TGTGCCAGCAGTTACTCGATGCGGGTCCCTGGAAACACCATATATTTT	CASSYSMRVPGNTIYF
NA	TRBV29-1	NA	TRBJ1-1	TGCAGCGTTGACCGTGGGCTTAACACTGAAGCTTTCTTT	CSVDRGLNTEAFF
TRBD1	TRBV19	NA	TRBJ1-1	TGTGCCAGCTCCCTGGACAGGGCGAGGACTGAAGCTTTCTTT	CASSLDRARTEAFF
NA	TRBV5-4	once	TRBJ1-6	TGTGCCAGCAGCTTGGTGTTTGGGTTCAGGTTCCACTTT	CASSLVFGFRFHF
NA	TRBV5-1	NA	TRBJ1-3	TGCGCCAGCAGCCCACTAACTGCTGGAAACACCATATATTTT	CASSPLTAGNTIYF
TRBD1	TRBV30	NA	TRBJ2-7	TGTGCCTGGGCTGACAGGGGCCCCTACGAGCAGTACTTC	CAWADRGPYEQYF
TRBD1	TRBV9	NA	TRBJ1-1	TGTGCCAGCAGCCCTCACAGGGGTGGGGAATGGGGGAACACTGAAGCTTTCTTT	CASSPHRGGEWGNTEAFF
TRBD1	TRBV29-1	once	TRBJ2-2	TGCAGCGTTGGGACAGGCGGAAACACCGGGGAGCTGTTTTTT	CSVGTGGNTGELFF
TRBD1	TRBV25-1	NA	TRBJ2-1	TGTGCCAGCAGTGAATATATGGGACAGGGATACAATGAGCAGTTCTTC	CASSEYMGQGYNEQFF
NA	TRBV5-1	NA	TRBJ1-6	TGCGCCAGCAGCTTGGAGGGGTCAGCGAATTCACCCCTCCACTTT	CASSLEGSANSPLHF
NA	TRBV28	NA	TRBJ2-5	TGTGCCAGCAGTGCTAGTAGAGTTGAGACCCAGTACTTC	CASSASRVETQYF
NA	TRBV10-1	NA	TRBJ2-3	TGCGCCAGCAGTGCCTCCTGGGGCAGGAGCACAGATACGCAGTATTTT	CASSASWGRSTDTQYF
TRBD1	TRBV29-1	NA	TRBJ1-5	TGCAGCGCAGGACAGGGGAAAAATCAGCCCCAGCATTTT	CSAGQGKNQPQHF
NA	TRBV15	NA	TRBJ2-1	TGTGCCACCAGCAGCGGTGGTGAGCAGTTCTTC	CATSSGGEQFF
TRBD1	TRBV19	NA	TRBJ2-3	TGTGCCAGTAGTATAGTCACAGGGGGTGGCACAGATACGCAGTATTTT	CASSIVTGGGTDTQYF
TRBD2	TRBV28	once	TRBJ2-1	TGTGCCAGCAGCCGGACAGCCACCGGACTAGCGGGAGTTGGTGAGCAGTTCTTC	CASSRTATGLAGVGEQFF